A selection of T cell receptor beta chains follows, all from one sample in a study of identical twins. TCRdb re-called the 5' RACE reads through MiXCR, storing one row per CDR3 protein. The sample consists of 1,800,000 or so distinct CDR3 sequences, around 33% of them appearing once. Sequencing was done on a sample of cord blood. All receptors come from a newborn girl in good health. CDR3s include the opening cysteine and the closing phenylalanine or tryptophan. The D gene is left open where the match is weak. For some rows the clone size is stated as once, few or many, or as a class when expanded; others skip it.

j_call v_call cdr3_length clone_size d_call cdr3_aa cdr3_nt
TRBJ1-4 TRBV20-1 13 . . CSARAMGDEELFF TGCAGTGCTAGAGCCATGGGGGATGAAGAACTGTTTTTT
TRBJ2-1 TRBV12-3/TRBV12-4 15 . TRBD2 CASSLTGRKWNEQFF TGTGCCAGCAGTTTAACCGGGAGGAAGTGGAATGAGCAGTTCTTC
TRBJ2-7 TRBV7-8 15 . TRBD1 CASSFRTGLTYEQYF TGTGCCAGCAGCTTTCGGACAGGGTTGACCTACGAGCAGTACTTC
TRBJ1-6 TRBV25-1 15 . . CASSEWGHYNSPLHF TGTGCCAGCAGTGAATGGGGACACTATAATTCACCCCTCCACTTT
TRBJ2-3 TRBV9 15 few . CASSVVALNTDTQYF TGTGCCAGCAGCGTAGTCGCTCTAAACACAGATACGCAGTATTTT
TRBJ2-7 TRBV6-1 13 few TRBD2 CASNGGYPYEQYF TGTGCCAGCAACGGGGGGTACCCCTACGAGCAGTACTTC
TRBJ1-1 TRBV7-9 13 few . CASSLARHTEAFF TGTGCCAGCAGCTTAGCGCGGCACACTGAAGCTTTCTTT
TRBJ2-7 TRBV3-1 14 many . CASSQLGNSYEQYF TGTGCCAGCAGCCAGCTAGGGAACTCCTACGAGCAGTACTTC
TRBJ2-7 TRBV20-1 14 . . CSARKQGILNEQYF TGCAGTGCTAGAAAACAGGGAATACTGAATGAGCAGTACTTC
TRBJ2-7 TRBV12-3/TRBV12-4 15 few TRBD1 CASRKTGTGFSEQYF TGTGCCAGCAGAAAAACCGGGACAGGGTTTAGCGAGCAGTACTTC
TRBJ2-3 TRBV5-1 15 . TRBD1 CASSPRDRGEDTQYF TGCGCCAGCAGCCCAAGGGACAGGGGCGAAGATACGCAGTATTTT
TRBJ2-3 TRBV7-6 17 few . CASSLQTRQRPRDTQYF TGTGCCAGCAGCTTACAGACCCGGCAGAGGCCGAGAGATACGCAGTATTTT
TRBJ2-1 TRBV10-3 14 . TRBD2 CAISESSGSNEQFF TGTGCCATCAGTGAGTCTAGCGGGAGCAATGAGCAGTTCTTC
TRBJ2-7 TRBV9 14 . . CASSANRYSYEQYF TGTGCCAGCAGCGCTAACCGATACTCCTACGAGCAGTACTTC
TRBJ2-7 TRBV5-1 15 . . CASSVQGSLRYEQYF TGCGCCAGCAGCGTACAGGGATCGCTCCGCTACGAGCAGTACTTC
TRBJ2-3 TRBV27 17 . . CASSLIGRTPVRDTQYF TGTGCCAGCAGTTTAATCGGCAGGACACCGGTGAGGGATACGCAGTATTTT
TRBJ1-3 TRBV7-9 16 . TRBD1 CASSSGTGRPGNTIYF TGTGCCAGCAGTTCCGGGACAGGGCGTCCTGGAAACACCATATATTTT
TRBJ2-7 TRBV12-3/TRBV12-4 15 . . CASSSGQSRGYEQYF TGTGCCAGCAGTTCCGGACAGTCCAGAGGGTACGAGCAGTACTTC
TRBJ2-5 TRBV20-1 17 few TRBD2 CSARAIAGGATQETQYF TGCAGTGCTAGAGCCATAGCGGGGGGCGCAACACAAGAGACCCAGTACTTC
TRBJ1-5 TRBV6-2/TRBV6-3 14 . . CASSYVVPNQPQHF TGTGCCAGCAGTTACGTGGTACCGAATCAGCCCCAGCATTTT
TRBJ2-1 TRBV21-1 18 . . CASSRAPSRDGAYNEQFF TGTGCCAGCAGCAGAGCTCCGTCCCGGGACGGGGCCTACAATGAGCAGTTCTTC
TRBJ2-5 TRBV24-1 16 many TRBD2 CATSDFGLADQETQYF TGTGCCACCAGTGATTTCGGACTAGCGGACCAAGAGACCCAGTACTTC
TRBJ2-7 TRBV5-1 15 few TRBD1 CASSLVGTGQNEQYF TGCGCCAGCAGCTTGGTAGGGACAGGGCAAAACGAGCAGTACTTC
TRBJ2-1 TRBV7-9 14 . TRBD1 CASSLEVRDRGQFF TGTGCCAGCAGCTTAGAGGTTAGGGACAGGGGGCAGTTCTTC
TRBJ2-7 TRBV20-1 14 . . CSARGTTLRREQYF TGCAGTGCTAGGGGGACCACTCTTAGGCGCGAGCAGTACTTC
TRBJ1-1 TRBV20-1 13 once TRBD1 CSASWTGNTEAFF TGCAGTGCTAGTTGGACAGGGAACACTGAAGCTTTCTTT
TRBJ2-5 TRBV7-9 18 . . CASSRSRQGIGGSSEQYF TGTGCCAGCAGCCGTTCCCGACAGGGAATTGGCGGGAGTAGTGAGCAGTACTTC
TRBJ1-2 TRBV24-1 15 . TRBD1 CATSAGPGQGDGYTF TGTGCCACCAGTGCCGGTCCGGGACAGGGGGACGGCTACACCTTC
TRBJ2-1 TRBV7-2 16 . . CASSSVWSGIYSEQFF TGTGCCAGCAGCTCCGTTTGGAGCGGAATCTACAGTGAGCAGTTCTTC
TRBJ2-7 TRBV5-1 14 . . CASSLKPSTYEQYF TGCGCCAGCAGCTTAAAACCCTCTACCTACGAGCAGTACTTC
TRBJ2-5 TRBV20-1 13 . . CSARDDIWETQYF TGCAGTGCTAGAGATGACATTTGGGAGACCCAGTACTTC
TRBJ1-1 TRBV7-2 14 . . CASKASGVNTEAFF TGTGCCAGCAAGGCCTCTGGGGTGAACACTGAAGCTTTCTTT
TRBJ1-2 TRBV10-3 14 few . CAISEGGSAYGYTF TGTGCCATCAGTGAGGGTGGTTCGGCCTATGGCTACACCTTC
TRBJ2-7 TRBV4-2 14 few TRBD2 CASSQVAGGHEQYF TGTGCCAGCAGCCAAGTAGCGGGAGGGCACGAGCAGTACTTC
TRBJ2-7 TRBV11-2 14 . . CASSFLGYPYEQYF TGTGCCAGCAGCTTTCTAGGCTACCCCTACGAGCAGTACTTC
TRBJ1-1 TRBV2 11 few . CASVGPQGAFF TGTGCCAGCGTCGGACCCCAAGGAGCTTTCTTT
TRBJ1-5 TRBV4-1 14 . TRBD1 CASSQYRGLQPQHF TGCGCCAGCAGCCAGTACAGGGGGCTTCAGCCCCAGCATTTT
TRBJ2-5 TRBV20-1 13 . TRBD2 CSAMSGGRETQYF TGCAGTGCTATGAGCGGGGGAAGAGAGACCCAGTACTTC
TRBJ2-3 TRBV28 17 . TRBD1 CASSWGQSARLTDTQYF TGTGCCAGCAGTTGGGGACAGTCCGCCCGTCTCACAGATACGCAGTATTTT
TRBJ1-5 TRBV4-1 13 few . CASSQRAGQPQHF TGCGCCAGCAGCCAAAGGGCGGGACAGCCCCAGCATTTT
TRBJ1-2 TRBV9 15 many TRBD1 CASSLRQGSSYGYTF TGTGCCAGCAGCCTCCGACAGGGTAGTAGCTATGGCTACACCTTC
TRBJ2-3 TRBV7-2 13 many . CASSLVVTDTQYF TGTGCCAGCAGTTTAGTCGTCACAGATACGCAGTATTTT
TRBJ2-7 TRBV9 18 . TRBD2 CASSVHRTSGVPSYEQYF TGTGCCAGCAGCGTCCATAGGACTAGCGGGGTCCCCTCCTACGAGCAGTACTTC
TRBJ1-2 TRBV27 13 few . CASSPYGRFGYTF TGTGCCAGCAGTCCTTATGGGAGGTTTGGCTACACCTTC
TRBJ2-3 TRBV7-9 17 many . CASSLVWETSVADTQYF TGTGCCAGCAGCTTAGTCTGGGAGACTAGTGTCGCAGATACGCAGTATTTT
TRBJ2-3 TRBV10-3 13 many . CAISEQGTDTQYF TGTGCCATCAGTGAGCAGGGCACAGATACGCAGTATTTT
TRBJ2-3 TRBV4-1 13 . . CASSRDTIDTQYF TGCGCCAGCAGCCGAGATACCATAGATACGCAGTATTTT
TRBJ1-2 TRBV5-1 15 . . CASSFSQREGFGYTF TGCGCCAGCAGCTTCTCCCAAAGGGAGGGATTCGGCTACACCTTC
TRBJ2-7 TRBV5-1 15 . TRBD2 CASSGTPGLAYEQYF TGCGCCAGCAGCGGGACCCCGGGACTAGCGTACGAGCAGTACTTC
TRBJ1-6 TRBV20-1 15 . TRBD1 CSARPGQGNNSPLHF TGCAGTGCTAGACCCGGACAGGGGAATAATTCACCCCTCCACTTT